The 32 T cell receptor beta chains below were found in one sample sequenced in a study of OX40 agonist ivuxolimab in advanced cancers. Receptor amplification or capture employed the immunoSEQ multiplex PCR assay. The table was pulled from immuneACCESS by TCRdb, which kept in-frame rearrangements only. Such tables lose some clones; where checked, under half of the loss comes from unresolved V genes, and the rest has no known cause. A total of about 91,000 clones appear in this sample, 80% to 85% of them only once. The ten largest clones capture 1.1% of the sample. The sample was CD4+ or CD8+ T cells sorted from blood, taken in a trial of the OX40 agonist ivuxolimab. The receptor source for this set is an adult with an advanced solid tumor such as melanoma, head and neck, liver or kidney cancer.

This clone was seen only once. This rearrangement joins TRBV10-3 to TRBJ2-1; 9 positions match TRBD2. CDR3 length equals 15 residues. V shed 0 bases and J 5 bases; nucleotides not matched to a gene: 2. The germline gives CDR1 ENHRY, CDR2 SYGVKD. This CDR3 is CAISESTSGDNEQFF. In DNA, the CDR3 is TGTGCCATCAGTGAGTCGACTAGCGGAGACAATGAGCAGTTCTTC.

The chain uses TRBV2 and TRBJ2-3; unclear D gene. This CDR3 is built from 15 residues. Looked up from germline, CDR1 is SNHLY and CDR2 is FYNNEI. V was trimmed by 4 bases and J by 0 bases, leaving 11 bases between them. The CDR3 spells CASSGRPTSTDTQYF. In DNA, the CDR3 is TGTGCCAGCAGTGGACGGCCCACAAGCACAGATACGCAGTATTTT.

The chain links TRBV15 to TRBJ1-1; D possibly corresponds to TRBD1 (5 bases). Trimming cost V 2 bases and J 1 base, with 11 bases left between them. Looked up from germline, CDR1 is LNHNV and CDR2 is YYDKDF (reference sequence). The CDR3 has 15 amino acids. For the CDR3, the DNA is TGTGCCACCAGCAGAAAACGGACACAGAACACTGAAGCTTTCTTT. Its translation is CATSRKRTQNTEAFF.

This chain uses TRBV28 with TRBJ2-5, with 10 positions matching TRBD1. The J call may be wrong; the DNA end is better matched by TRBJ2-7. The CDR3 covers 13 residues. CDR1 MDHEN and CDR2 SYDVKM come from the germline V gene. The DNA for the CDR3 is TGTGCCAGCAGTTCGGGACAGGGGTACGAGCAGTACTTC. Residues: CASSSGQGYEQYF.

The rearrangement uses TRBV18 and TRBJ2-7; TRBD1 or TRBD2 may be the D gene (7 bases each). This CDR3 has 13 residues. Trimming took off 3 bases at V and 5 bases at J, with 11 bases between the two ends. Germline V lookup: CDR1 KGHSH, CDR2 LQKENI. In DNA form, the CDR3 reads TGTGCCAGCTCACCTGCAGGGGGGGACGAGCAGTACTTC. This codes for CASSPAGGDEQYF. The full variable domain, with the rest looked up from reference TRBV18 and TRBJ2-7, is NAGVMQNPRHLVRRRGQEARLRCSPMKGHSHVYWYRQLPEEGLKFMVYLQKENIIDESGMPKERFSAEFPKEGPSILRIQQVVRGDSAAYFCASSPAGGDEQYFGPGTRLTVT.

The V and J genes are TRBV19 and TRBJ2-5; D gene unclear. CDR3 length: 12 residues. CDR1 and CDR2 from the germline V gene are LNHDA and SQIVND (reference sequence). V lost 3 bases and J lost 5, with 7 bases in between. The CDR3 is CASSIGRETQYF. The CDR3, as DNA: TGTGCCAGTAGTATCGGCAGGGAGACCCAGTACTTC.

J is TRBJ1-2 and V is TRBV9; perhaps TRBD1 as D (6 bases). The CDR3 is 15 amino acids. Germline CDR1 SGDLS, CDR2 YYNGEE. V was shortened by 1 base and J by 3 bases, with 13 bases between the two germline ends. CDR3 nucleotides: TGTGCCAGCAGCGTAACAGGGAGTTTGGACTATGGCTACACCTTC. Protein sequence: CASSVTGSLDYGYTF. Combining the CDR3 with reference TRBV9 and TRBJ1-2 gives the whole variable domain DSGVTQTPKHLITATGQRVTLRCSPRSGDLSVYWYQQSLDQGLQFLIQYYNGEERAKGNILERFSAQQFPDLHSELNLSSLELGDSALYFCASSVTGSLDYGYTFGSGTRLTVV.

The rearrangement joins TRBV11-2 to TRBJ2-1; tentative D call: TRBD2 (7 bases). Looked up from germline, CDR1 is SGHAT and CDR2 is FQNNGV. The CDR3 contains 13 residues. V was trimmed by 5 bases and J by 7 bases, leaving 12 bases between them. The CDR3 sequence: CASSLRGGNEQFF. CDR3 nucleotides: TGTGCCAGCAGCCTAAGGGGGGGGAATGAGCAGTTCTTC.

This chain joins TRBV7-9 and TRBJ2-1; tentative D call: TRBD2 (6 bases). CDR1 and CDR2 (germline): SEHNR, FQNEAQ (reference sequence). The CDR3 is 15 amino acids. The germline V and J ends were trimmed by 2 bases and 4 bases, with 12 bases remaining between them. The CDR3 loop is CASSLTGGEYNEQFF. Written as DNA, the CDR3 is TGTGCCAGCAGCTTAACGGGCGGGGAATACAATGAGCAGTTCTTC.

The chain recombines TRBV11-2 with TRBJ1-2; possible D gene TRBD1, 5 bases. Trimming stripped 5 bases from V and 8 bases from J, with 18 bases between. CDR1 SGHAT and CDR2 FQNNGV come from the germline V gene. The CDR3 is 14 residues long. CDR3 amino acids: CASSQNTGLGGYTF. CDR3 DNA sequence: TGTGCCAGCAGCCAAAATACGGGACTTGGGGGCTACACCTTC.

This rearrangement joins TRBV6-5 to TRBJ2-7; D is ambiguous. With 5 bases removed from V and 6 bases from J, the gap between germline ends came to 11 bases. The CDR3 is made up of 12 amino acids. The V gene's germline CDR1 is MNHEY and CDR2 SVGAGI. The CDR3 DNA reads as TGTGCCAGCAGTAGAATGTTAGGCGAGCAGTACGTC. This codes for CASSRMLGEQYV.

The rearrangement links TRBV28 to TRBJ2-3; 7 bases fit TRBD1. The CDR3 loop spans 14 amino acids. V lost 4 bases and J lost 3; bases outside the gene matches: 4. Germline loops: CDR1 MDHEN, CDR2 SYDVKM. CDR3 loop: CASSSFRGTDTQYF. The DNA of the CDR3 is TGTGCCAGCAGTTCCTTCAGGGGGACAGATACGCAGTATTTT.

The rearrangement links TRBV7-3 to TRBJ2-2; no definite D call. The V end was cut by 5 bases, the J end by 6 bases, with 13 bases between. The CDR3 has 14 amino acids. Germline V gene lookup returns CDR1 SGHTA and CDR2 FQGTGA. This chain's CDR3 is CASSPRTSSGELFF. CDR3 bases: TGTGCCAGCAGCCCTAGGACCAGCTCCGGGGAGCTGTTTTTT.

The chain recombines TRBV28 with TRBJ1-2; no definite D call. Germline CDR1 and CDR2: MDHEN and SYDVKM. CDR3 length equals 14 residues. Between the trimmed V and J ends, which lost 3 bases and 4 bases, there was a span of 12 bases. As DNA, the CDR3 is TGTGCCAGCAGTTTGTTAACAGACCCCTATGGCTACACCTTC. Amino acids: CASSLLTDPYGYTF.

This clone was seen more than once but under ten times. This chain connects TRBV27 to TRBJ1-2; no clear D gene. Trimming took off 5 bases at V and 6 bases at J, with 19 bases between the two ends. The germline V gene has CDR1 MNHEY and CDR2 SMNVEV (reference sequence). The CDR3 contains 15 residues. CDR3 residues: CASSMRGWGMDGYTF. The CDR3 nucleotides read TGTGCCAGCAGTATGCGTGGTTGGGGTATGGATGGCTACACCTTC.

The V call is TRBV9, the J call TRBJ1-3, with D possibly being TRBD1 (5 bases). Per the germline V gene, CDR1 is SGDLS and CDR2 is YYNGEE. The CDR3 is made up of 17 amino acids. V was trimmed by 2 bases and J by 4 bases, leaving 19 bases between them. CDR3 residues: CASSVPSGRAEGNTIYF. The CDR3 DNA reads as TGTGCCAGCAGCGTTCCTTCGGGCAGGGCAGAGGGAAACACCATATATTTT.

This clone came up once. The CDR3 bases are TGTGCCAGCAGCTCCTCGGGTGGGACAGATACGCAGTATTTT. Translating it yields CASSSSGGTDTQYF. The gene calls are TRBV7-2 and TRBJ2-3; D ambiguous. This CDR3 has 14 amino acids. V lost 4 bases, J lost 3 bases, and 11 bases lay in between. Looked up from germline, CDR1 is SGHTA and CDR2 is FQGNSA. Supplemented by reference TRBV7-2 and TRBJ2-3, the full variable domain reads GAGVSQSPSNKVTEKGKDVELRCDPISGHTALYWYRQSLGQGLEFLIYFQGNSAPDKSGLPSDRFSAERTGGSVSTLTIQRTQQEDSAVYLCASSSSGGTDTQYFGPGTRLTVL.

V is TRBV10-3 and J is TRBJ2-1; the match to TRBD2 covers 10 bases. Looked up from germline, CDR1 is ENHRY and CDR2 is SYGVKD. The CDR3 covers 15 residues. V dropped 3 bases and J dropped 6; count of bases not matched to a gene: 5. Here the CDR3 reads CAISDTSGDFNEQFF. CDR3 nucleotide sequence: TGTGCCATCAGTGATACTAGCGGGGACTTCAATGAGCAGTTCTTC.

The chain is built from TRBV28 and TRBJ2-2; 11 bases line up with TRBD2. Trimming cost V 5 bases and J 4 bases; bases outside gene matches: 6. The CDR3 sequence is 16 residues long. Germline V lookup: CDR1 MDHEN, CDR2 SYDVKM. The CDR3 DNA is TGTGCCAGCAGTGTCCCGGGACTAGCGGTCACCGGGGAGCTGTTTTTT. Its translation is CASSVPGLAVTGELFF.

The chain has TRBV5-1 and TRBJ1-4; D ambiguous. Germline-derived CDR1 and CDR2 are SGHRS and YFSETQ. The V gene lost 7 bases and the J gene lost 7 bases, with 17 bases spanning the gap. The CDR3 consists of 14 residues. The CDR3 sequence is CASGESPQVEKLFF. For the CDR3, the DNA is TGCGCCAGCGGGGAGAGCCCTCAGGTTGAAAAACTGTTTTTT.

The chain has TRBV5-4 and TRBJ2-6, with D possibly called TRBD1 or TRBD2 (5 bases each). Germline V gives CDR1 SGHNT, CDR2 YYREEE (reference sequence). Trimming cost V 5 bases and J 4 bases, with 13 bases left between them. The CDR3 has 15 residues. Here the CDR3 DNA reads TGTGCCAGCAGGGGGCGGGCCGGCGGGGCCAACGTCCTGACTTTC. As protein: CASRGRAGGANVLTF.

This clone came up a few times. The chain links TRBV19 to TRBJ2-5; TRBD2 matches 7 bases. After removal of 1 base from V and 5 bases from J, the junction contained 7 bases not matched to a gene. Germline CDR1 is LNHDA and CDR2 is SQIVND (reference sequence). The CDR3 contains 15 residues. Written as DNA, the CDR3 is TGTGCCAGTAGTATAGGAGGGCCCGGGAGGGAGACCCAGTACTTC. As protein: CASSIGGPGRETQYF. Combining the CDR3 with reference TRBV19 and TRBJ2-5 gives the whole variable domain DGGITQSPKYLFRKEGQNVTLSCEQNLNHDAMYWYRQDPGQGLRLIYYSQIVNDFQKGDIAEGYSVSREKKESFPLTVTSAQKNPTAFYLCASSIGGPGRETQYFGPGTRLLVL.

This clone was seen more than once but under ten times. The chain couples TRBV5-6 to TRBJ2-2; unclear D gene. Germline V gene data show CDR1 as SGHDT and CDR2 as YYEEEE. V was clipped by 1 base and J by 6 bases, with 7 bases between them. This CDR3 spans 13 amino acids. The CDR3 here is CASSLHGPGELFF. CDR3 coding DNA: TGTGCCAGCAGCTTGCACGGTCCCGGGGAGCTGTTTTTT.

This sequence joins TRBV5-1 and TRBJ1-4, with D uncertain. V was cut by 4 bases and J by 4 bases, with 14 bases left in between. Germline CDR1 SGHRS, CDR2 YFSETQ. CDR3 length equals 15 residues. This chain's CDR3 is CASSRTEGGNEKLFF. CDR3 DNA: TGCGCCAGCAGCCGTACGGAGGGTGGTAATGAAAAACTGTTTTTT.

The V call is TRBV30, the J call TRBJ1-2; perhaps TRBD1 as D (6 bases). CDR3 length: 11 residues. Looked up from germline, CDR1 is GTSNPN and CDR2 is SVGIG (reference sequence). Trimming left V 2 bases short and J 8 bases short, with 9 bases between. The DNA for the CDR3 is TGTGCCTGGAGTACAGGGCACGGCTACACCTTC. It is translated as CAWSTGHGYTF.

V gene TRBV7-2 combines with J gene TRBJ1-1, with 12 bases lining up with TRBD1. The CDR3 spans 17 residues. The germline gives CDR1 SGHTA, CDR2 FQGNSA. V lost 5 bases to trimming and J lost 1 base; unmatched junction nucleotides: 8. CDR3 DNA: TGTGCCAGCAGCATTAAGGGACAGGGGGCGGGGAACACTGAAGCTTTCTTT. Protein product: CASSIKGQGAGNTEAFF.

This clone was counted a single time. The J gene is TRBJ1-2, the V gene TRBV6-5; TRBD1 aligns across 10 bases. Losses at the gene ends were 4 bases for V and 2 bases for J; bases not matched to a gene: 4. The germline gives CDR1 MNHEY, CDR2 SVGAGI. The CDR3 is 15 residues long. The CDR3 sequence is CASSSPGQGNYGYTF. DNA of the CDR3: TGTGCCAGCAGTTCCCCGGGACAGGGGAACTATGGCTACACCTTC.

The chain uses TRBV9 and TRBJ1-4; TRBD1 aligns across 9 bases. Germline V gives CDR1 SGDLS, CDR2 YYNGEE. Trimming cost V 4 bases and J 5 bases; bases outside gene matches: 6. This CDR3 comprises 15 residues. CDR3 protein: CASSTQGAKNEKLFF. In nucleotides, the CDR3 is TGTGCCAGCAGCACACAGGGGGCGAAGAATGAAAAACTGTTTTTT. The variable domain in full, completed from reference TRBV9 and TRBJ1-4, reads DSGVTQTPKHLITATGQRVTLRCSPRSGDLSVYWYQQSLDQGLQFLIQYYNGEERAKGNILERFSAQQFPDLHSELNLSSLELGDSALYFCASSTQGAKNEKLFFGSGTQLSVL.

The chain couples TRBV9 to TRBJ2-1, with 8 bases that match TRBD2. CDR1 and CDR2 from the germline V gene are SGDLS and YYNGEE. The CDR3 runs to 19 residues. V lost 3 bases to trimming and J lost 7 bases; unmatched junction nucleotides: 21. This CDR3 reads CASSASGRGAARRMNEQFF. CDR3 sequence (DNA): TGTGCCAGCAGCGCTTCGGGGCGGGGGGCCGCCCGACGGATGAATGAGCAGTTCTTC.

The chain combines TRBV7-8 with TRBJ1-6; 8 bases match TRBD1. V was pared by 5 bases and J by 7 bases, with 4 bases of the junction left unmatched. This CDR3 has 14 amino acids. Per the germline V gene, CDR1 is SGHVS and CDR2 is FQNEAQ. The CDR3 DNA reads TGTGCCAGCAGCACCGGACAGGGAAATTCACCCCTCCACTTT. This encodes CASSTGQGNSPLHF.

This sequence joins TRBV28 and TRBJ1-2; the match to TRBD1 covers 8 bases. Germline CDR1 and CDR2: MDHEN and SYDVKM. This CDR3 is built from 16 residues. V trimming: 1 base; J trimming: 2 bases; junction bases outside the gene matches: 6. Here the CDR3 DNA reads TGTGCCAGCAGTTTATCCCCTCGGACAGGGAACTATGGCTACACCTTC. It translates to CASSLSPRTGNYGYTF.

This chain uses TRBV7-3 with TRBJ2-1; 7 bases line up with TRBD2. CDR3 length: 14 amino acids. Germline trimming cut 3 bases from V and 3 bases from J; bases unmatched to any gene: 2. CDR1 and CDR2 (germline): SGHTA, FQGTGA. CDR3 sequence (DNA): TGTGCCAGCAGCTTGGCGGGGGACTACAATGAGCAGTTCTTC. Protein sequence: CASSLAGDYNEQFF.